The 5 T cell receptor beta chains listed next were all sequenced from one sample in a study of shared clonotypes between healthy human individuals. This table comes from immunoSEQ multiplex PCR, and its TCRdb copy is limited to in-frame clones, with some not included. The sample shows about 2.4 million clones, around 90% of them seen only once. The sample taken for sequencing was naive CD4+ T cells sorted from blood. Subset here: CD45RA+ positively selected. These receptors were obtained from a man aged 18 to 30 in good health.

This sequence joins TRBV28 and TRBJ2-7; D remains ambiguous. Looked up from germline, CDR1 is MDHEN and CDR2 is SYDVKM. This CDR3 comprises 15 residues. V lost 7 bases, J lost 0 bases, and 16 bases lay in between. CDR3 in DNA: TGTGCCAGCACCCCAGGTGGAGTCGTCTCCTACGAGCAGTACTTC. Translated: CASTPGGVVSYEQYF.

The chain uses TRBV30 and TRBJ1-2; no reliable D call. Germline CDR1 is GTSNPN and CDR2 is SVGIG (reference sequence). This CDR3 spans 12 amino acids. Trimming took 1 base from V and 6 from J, leaving 9 bases between them. The CDR3: CAWSGQVDGYTF. DNA for the CDR3: TGTGCCTGGAGTGGGCAGGTGGATGGCTACACCTTC.

The chain recombines TRBV7-2 with TRBJ1-1, with 9 positions matching TRBD1. V dropped 6 bases and J dropped 6; count of bases not matched to a gene: 8. CDR1 and CDR2 from the germline V gene are SGHTA and FQGNSA. This CDR3 is 14 amino acids long. DNA of the CDR3: TGTGCCAGCAGTCTTACGGGACAGGGCTCTGAAGCTTTCTTT. This translates into CASSLTGQGSEAFF.

As regards this clone: Other DNA sequences in the sample encode the same CDR3. V usage is TRBV28 and J usage is TRBJ2-2, with D possibly matching TRBD1 (6 bases). This CDR3 spans 15 amino acids. Germline CDR1 reads MDHEN; CDR2 reads SYDVKM. Trimming left V 6 bases short and J 4 bases short, with 15 bases between. The CDR3 DNA reads as TGTGCCAGCAGCCTGGCAGGGGCGGGCACCGGGGAGCTGTTTTTT. It is translated as CASSLAGAGTGELFF. Full variable domain (remainder filled in from reference TRBV28 and TRBJ2-2): DVKVTQSSRYLVKRTGEKVFLECVQDMDHENMFWYRQDPGLGLRLIYFSYDVKMKEKGDIPEGYSVSREKKERFSLILESASTNQTSMYLCASSLAGAGTGELFFGEGSRLTVL.

Remarks on this clone: The sample contains more than one DNA sequence encoding this CDR3. The chain joins TRBV11-2 to TRBJ1-5, with D unresolved. The germline CDR1 and CDR2 sequences are SGHAT and FQNNGV. The CDR3 totals 14 residues. Trimming stripped 1 base from V and 0 bases from J, with 4 bases between. This chain's CDR3 is CASSLGVSNQPQHF. CDR3 nucleotide sequence: TGTGCCAGCAGCTTAGGGGTTAGCAATCAGCCCCAGCATTTT.